Listed below are T cell receptor beta chains from one sample, sequenced in a study of shared clonotypes between healthy human individuals. Sequencing used immunoSEQ multiplex PCR; TCRdb keeps in-frame clones, though not all of them. The data contain about 2.3 million clones, 93% of them singletons. Specimen: naive CD4+ T cells from PBMCs. The receptor source for this set is a man between 18 and 35 years old in good health. Some clones in this sample may be carry-over from other donors' samples. The CDR3 runs from the conserved cysteine through the conserved F or W. D genes are given only for firm matches. Clone size is given for some rows only: seen once, a few or many times, or a class if the clone is expanded.

CDR3: CATSRDIVLVPQTGVYF
DNA: TGTGCCACCAGCAGAGATATTGTTCTGGTCCCGCAAACAGGGGTCTATTTT
size: NA
V: TRBV15
J: TRBJ1-5
D: TRBD1

CDR3: CAWSPQLGPLDTQYF
DNA: TGTGCCTGGAGTCCACAACTAGGTCCCCTAGATACGCAGTATTTT
size: NA
V: TRBV30
J: TRBJ2-3
D: NA

CDR3: CASSPPSSRGENTEAFF
DNA: TGTGCCAGCTCACCACCGTCGTCCCGGGGAGAGAACACTGAAGCTTTCTTT
size: NA
V: TRBV18
J: TRBJ1-1
D: NA

CDR3: CASSSHVTSTDTQYF
DNA: TGTGCCAGCAGCAGTCATGTCACTAGCACAGATACGCAGTATTTT
size: NA
V: TRBV28
J: TRBJ2-3
D: NA

CDR3: CASSQMGTPGVSYNEQFF
DNA: TGCGCCAGCAGCCAAATGGGGACACCCGGTGTCTCCTACAATGAGCAGTTCTTC
size: NA
V: TRBV4-1
J: TRBJ2-1
D: NA

CDR3: CAISAGTGDQPQHF
DNA: TGTGCCATCAGTGCAGGGACAGGGGATCAGCCCCAGCATTTT
size: NA
V: TRBV10-3
J: TRBJ1-5
D: TRBD1

CDR3: CASSPQGTGQNTEAFF
DNA: TGTGCCAGCAGTCCACAGGGGACGGGGCAGAACACTGAAGCTTTCTTT
size: NA
V: TRBV2
J: TRBJ1-1
D: TRBD1

CDR3: CASSQVGQKRTDTQYF
DNA: TGCGCCAGCAGCCAAGTGGGACAGAAACGAACAGATACGCAGTATTTT
size: NA
V: TRBV4-1
J: TRBJ2-3
D: TRBD1

CDR3: CASSPGTPLTDTQYF
DNA: TGTGCCAGCAGCCCCGGGACACCACTCACAGATACGCAGTATTTT
size: NA
V: TRBV7-2
J: TRBJ2-3
D: NA

CDR3: CASSSLGGNQPQHF
DNA: TGTGCCAGCAGCTCTTTGGGTGGGAATCAGCCCCAGCATTTT
size: NA
V: TRBV9
J: TRBJ1-5
D: NA

CDR3: CASSPTANYGYTF
DNA: TGCGCCAGCAGCCCGACAGCGAACTATGGCTACACCTTC
size: NA
V: TRBV4-1
J: TRBJ1-2
D: NA

CDR3: CASSYTPEGTQYF
DNA: TGTGCCAGCAGTTACACGCCGGAGGGCACGCAGTATTTT
size: NA
V: TRBV6-5
J: TRBJ2-3
D: NA

CDR3: CASSSRTSGSTDTQYF
DNA: TGCGCCAGCAGCTCAAGGACTAGCGGGAGCACAGATACGCAGTATTTT
size: NA
V: TRBV5-1
J: TRBJ2-3
D: TRBD2

CDR3: CASSTGQEDEQYF
DNA: TGTGCCAGCAGTACAGGCCAGGAGGACGAGCAGTACTTC
size: once
V: TRBV28
J: TRBJ2-7
D: NA